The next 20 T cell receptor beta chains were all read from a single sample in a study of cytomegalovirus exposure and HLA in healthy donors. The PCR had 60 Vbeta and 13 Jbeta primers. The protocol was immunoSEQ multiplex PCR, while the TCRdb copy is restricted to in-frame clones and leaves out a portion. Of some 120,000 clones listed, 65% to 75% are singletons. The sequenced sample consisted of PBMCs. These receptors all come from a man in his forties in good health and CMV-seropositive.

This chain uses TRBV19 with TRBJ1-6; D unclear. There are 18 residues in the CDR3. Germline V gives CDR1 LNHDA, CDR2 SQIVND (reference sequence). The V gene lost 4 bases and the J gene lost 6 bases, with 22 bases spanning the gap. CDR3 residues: CASSSTMGVRTGNSPLHF. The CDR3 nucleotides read TGTGCCAGTAGTAGTACGATGGGAGTGAGGACGGGTAATTCACCCCTCCACTTT.

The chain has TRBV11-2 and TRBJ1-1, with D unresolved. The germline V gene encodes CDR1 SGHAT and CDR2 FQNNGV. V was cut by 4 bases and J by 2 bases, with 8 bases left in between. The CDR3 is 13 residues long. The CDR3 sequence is CASSSGVNTEAFF. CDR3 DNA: TGTGCCAGCAGCTCGGGAGTAAACACTGAAGCTTTCTTT. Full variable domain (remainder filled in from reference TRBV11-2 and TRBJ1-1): EAGVAQSPRYKIIEKRQSVAFWCNPISGHATLYWYQQILGQGPKLLIQFQNNGVVDDSQLPKDRFSAERLKGVDSTLKIQPAKLEDSAVYLCASSSGVNTEAFFGQGTRLTVV.

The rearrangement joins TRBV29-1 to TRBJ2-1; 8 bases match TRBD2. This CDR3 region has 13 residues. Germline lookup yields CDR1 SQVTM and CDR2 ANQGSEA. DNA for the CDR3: TGCAGTGGGGGCGGGAGGTTGGGGAATGAGCAGTTCTTC. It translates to CSGGGRLGNEQFF.

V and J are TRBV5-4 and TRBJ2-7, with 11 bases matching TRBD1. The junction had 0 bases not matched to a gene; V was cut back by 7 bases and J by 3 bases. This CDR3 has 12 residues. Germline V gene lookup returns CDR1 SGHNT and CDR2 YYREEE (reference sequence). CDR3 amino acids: CASGTGGYEQYF. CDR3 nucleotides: TGTGCCAGCGGGACAGGGGGCTACGAGCAGTACTTC. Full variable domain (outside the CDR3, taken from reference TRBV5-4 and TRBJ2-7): ETGVTQSPTHLIKTRGQQVTLRCSSQSGHNTVSWYQQALGQGPQFIFQYYREEENGRGNFPPRFSGLQFPNYSSELNVNALELDDSALYLCASGTGGYEQYFGPGTRLTVT.

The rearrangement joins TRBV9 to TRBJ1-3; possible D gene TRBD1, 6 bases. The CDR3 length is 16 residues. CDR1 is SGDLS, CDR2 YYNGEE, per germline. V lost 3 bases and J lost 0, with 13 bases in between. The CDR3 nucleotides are TGTGCCAGCAGCGCCCGACAGGCCGGCTCTGGAAACACCATATATTTT. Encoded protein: CASSARQAGSGNTIYF.

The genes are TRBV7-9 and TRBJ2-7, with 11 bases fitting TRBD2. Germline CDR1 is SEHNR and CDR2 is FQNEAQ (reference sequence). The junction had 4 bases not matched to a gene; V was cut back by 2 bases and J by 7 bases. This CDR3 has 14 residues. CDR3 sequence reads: CASSLKLAGEEQYF. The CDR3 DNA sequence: TGTGCCAGCAGCTTAAAACTAGCGGGAGAGGAGCAGTACTTC.

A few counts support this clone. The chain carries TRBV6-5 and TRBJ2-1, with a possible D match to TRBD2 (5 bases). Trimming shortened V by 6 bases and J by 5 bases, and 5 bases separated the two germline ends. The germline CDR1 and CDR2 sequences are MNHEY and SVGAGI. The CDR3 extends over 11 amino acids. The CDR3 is CASRTNNEQFF. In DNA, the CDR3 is TGTGCCAGCAGGACTAACAATGAGCAGTTCTTC.

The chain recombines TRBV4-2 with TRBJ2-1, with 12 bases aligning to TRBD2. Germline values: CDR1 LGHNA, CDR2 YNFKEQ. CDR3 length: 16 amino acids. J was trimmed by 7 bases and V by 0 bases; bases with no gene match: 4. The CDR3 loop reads CASSQDPSGGGNEQFF. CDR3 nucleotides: TGTGCCAGCAGCCAAGATCCTAGCGGGGGGGGGAATGAGCAGTTCTTC.

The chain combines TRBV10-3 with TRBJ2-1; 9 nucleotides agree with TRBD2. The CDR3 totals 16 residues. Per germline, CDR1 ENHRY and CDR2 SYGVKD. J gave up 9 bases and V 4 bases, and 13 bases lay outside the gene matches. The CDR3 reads CAISGSGSSPGVEQFF. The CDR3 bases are TGTGCCATCAGTGGTAGCGGGAGTTCCCCGGGCGTTGAGCAGTTCTTC.

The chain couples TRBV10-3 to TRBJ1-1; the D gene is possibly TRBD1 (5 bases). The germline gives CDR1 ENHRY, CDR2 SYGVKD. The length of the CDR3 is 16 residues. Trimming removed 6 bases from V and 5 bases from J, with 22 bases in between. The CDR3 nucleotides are TGTGCCATCAGCCAACCGGGGGGGACGTTTGGTACTGAAGCTTTCTTT. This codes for CAISQPGGTFGTEAFF.

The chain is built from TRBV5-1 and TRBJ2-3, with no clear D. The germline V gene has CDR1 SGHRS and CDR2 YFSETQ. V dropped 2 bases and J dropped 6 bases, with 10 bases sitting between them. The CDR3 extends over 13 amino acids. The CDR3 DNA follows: TGCGCCAGCAGCTTAGCCCTTCGGGATACGCAGTATTTT. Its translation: CASSLALRDTQYF.

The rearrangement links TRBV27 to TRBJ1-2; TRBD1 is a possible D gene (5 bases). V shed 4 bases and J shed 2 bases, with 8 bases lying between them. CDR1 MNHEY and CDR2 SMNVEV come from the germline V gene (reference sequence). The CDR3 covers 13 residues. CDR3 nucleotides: TGTGCCAGCAGTTGGGGCCGCAACTATGGCTACACCTTC. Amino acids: CASSWGRNYGYTF.

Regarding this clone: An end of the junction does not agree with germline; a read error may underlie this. CDR3 sequence (DNA): TGTTCCAGCAGCTCCGAAATGCTAGGGGCTTTGAACTATGGCTACACCTTC. Its translation is CSSSSEMLGALNYGYTF. The chain combines TRBV7-9 with TRBJ1-2, with a tentative D call TRBD1 (5 bases). Germline loops: CDR1 SEHNR, CDR2 FQNEAQ (reference sequence). This CDR3 is 17 amino acids long. Using reference TRBV7-9 and TRBJ1-2 for the parts outside the CDR3, the full variable domain is DTGVSQNPRHKITKRGQNVTFRCDPISEHNRLYWYRQTLGQGPEFLTYFQNEAQLEKSRLLSDRFSAERPKGSFSTLEIQRTEQGDSAMYLCSSSSEMLGALNYGYTFGSGTRLTVV.

The CDR3 here is CASSLLVTGHRSPSYGYTF. CDR3 coding DNA: TGTGCCAGCAGTTTACTCGTGACGGGACACCGCTCCCCTAGCTATGGCTACACCTTC. The chain uses TRBV27 and TRBJ1-2, with a tentative D call TRBD1 (6 bases). Deletions cut 2 bases from V and 4 bases from J, with 26 bases between. The germline V gene encodes CDR1 MNHEY and CDR2 SMNVEV (reference sequence). CDR3 length: 19 residues.

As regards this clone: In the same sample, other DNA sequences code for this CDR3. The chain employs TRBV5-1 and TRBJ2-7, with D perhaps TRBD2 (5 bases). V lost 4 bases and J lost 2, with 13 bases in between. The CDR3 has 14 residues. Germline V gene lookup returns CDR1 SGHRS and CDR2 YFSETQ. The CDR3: CASSEGPNPYEQYF. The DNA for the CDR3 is TGCGCCAGCAGCGAGGGCCCTAACCCCTACGAGCAGTACTTC.

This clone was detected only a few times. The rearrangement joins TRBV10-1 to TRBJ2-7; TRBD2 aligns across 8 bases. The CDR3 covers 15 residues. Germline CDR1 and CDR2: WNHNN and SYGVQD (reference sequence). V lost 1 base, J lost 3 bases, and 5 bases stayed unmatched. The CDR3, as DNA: TGCGCCAGCAGTGAGTATCGGACTAGCTACTACGAGCAGTACTTC. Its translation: CASSEYRTSYYEQYF.

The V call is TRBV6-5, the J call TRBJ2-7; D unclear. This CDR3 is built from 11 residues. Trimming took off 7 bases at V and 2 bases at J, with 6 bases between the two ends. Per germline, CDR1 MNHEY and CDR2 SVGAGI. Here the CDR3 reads CASIEAYEQYF. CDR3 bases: TGTGCCAGCATAGAGGCCTACGAGCAGTACTTC.

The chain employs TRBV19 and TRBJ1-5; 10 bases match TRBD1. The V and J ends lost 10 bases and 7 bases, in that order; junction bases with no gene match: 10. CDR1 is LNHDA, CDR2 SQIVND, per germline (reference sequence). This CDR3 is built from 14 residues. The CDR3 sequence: CAISTGGADQPQHF. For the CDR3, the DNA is TGTGCCATTTCGACAGGGGGCGCCGACCAGCCCCAGCATTTT.

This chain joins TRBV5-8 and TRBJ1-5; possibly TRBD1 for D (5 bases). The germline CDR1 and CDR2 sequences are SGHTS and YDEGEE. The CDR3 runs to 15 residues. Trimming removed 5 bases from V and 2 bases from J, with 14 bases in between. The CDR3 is CASRGGASGNQPQHF. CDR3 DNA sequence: TGTGCCAGCAGAGGTGGGGCGTCGGGCAATCAGCCCCAGCATTTT.

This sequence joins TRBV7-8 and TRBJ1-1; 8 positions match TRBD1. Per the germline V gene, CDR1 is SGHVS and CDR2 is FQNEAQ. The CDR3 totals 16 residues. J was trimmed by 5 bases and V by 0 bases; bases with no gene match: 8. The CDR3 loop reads CASSLAQGAQRTEAFF. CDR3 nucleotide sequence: TGTGCCAGCAGCTTAGCCCAGGGGGCGCAGCGGACTGAAGCTTTCTTT.